This T cell receptor beta chain appears in the sequencing data of a study of Ad26.COV2.S vaccination and SARS-CoV-2 variants. About this clone itself: The antigen is undetermined.

V shed 0 bases and J 2 bases; nucleotides not matched to a gene: 3. The CDR3 spans 16 residues. Germline V gives CDR1 SGHTS, CDR2 YDEGEE. Study results and limitations: While placebo recipients had lower spike-specific TCR breadth, vaccine recipients had more. Researchers reported similar non-spike TCR breadth in vaccine and placebo recipients. Vaccinees reportedly had broad spike-specific CD8+ and CD4+ T cell responses.

Noted treatment: over 15 received Ad26.COV2.S at low or high dose, single or two shots; about 5 received placebo; per-sample allocation not given. Samples came from day 63 after the first vaccine or placebo injection. Sequencing used immunoSEQ multiplex PCR; TCRdb keeps in-frame clones, though not all of them. The sample yields 440,000 or so clones, about nine tenths seen once. The source of this sequence is a person aged 18-65 years who received the Ad26.COV2.S COVID-19 vaccine or a placebo. This chain connects TRBV5-8 to TRBJ2-1, with TRBD2 matching 9 bases. The sample in question was peripheral blood, obtained in a trial of Ad26.COV2.S vaccine versus placebo. CDR3 residues: CASSLVAGGPYNEQFF. The DNA of the CDR3 is TGTGCCAGCAGCTTGGTGGCGGGAGGGCCCTACAATGAGCAGTTCTTC.